This TCR beta chain was retrieved from a study of human T cells and chemical hapten exposure. One entry per CDR3 protein results from TCRdb running MiXCR on the RACE reads. The sample includes around 99,000 distinct CDR3 sequences, about a tenth of them seen just once. CDR1 and CDR2 from the germline V gene are SGHRS and YFSETQ. The CDR3 extends over 16 amino acids. The J segment lost 4 bases and the V segment lost 3 bases, leaving 4 bases of the junction unmatched. Time point specified: patch test 2, 6 weeks after DPC sensitization. The treatment denotes: therapeutic diphenylcyclopropenone sensitization with weekly scalp DPC.

The sample in question was whole blood, obtained in connection with sensitization to the hapten diphenylcyclopropenone (DPC). This rearrangement joins TRBV5-1 to TRBJ2-2, with 12 positions matching TRBD2. This TCR was recovered from a woman in her thirties or forties with alopecia areata. Some clones in this sample may be carry-over from other donors' samples. The CDR3 sequence is CASSSLAGGRTGELFF. DNA for the CDR3: TGCGCCAGCAGCTCGCTAGCGGGGGGGCGCACCGGGGAGCTGTTTTTT.